One TCR beta chain is described in this entry. Antigen unknown. The source of the sample is a study of cytotoxic CD8 clonotypes in ibrutinib-treated CLL. Study-wide background: Sequencing produced an average of roughly 270,000 productive templates and some 100,000 productive rearrangements per sample.

Generated by immunoSEQ multiplex PCR, the TCRdb table keeps only in-frame clones and is missing some. There are some 92,000 clones in the sample; 70% to 80% occur only once, and about 26% lies in the top ten. Per germline, CDR1 SGHDT and CDR2 YYEEEE. The CDR3 sequence is 13 residues long. J gave up 8 bases and V 3 bases, and 7 bases lay outside the gene matches. Overall study results and limits: There were differences in sampling times between sustained-remission and progressing patients.

This receptor was taken from a human donor with chronic lymphocytic leukemia. The sequencing here drew on PBMCs, taken after 24 months of ibrutinib treatment. This chain connects TRBV5-6 to TRBJ1-1; 7 nucleotides align to TRBD1. The CDR3 loop is CASSSGTELEAFF. CDR3 nucleotides: TGTGCCAGCAGCTCCGGGACAGAGTTAGAAGCTTTCTTT.